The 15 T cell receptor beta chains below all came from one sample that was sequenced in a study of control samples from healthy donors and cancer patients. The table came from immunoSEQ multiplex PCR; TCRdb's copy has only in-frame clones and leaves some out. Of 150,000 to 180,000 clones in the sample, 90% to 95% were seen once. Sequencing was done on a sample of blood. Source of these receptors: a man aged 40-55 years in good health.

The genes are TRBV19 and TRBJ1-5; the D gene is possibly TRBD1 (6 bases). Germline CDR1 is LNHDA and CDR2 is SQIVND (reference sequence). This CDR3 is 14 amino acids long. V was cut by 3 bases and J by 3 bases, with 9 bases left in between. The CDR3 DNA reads TGTGCCAGTAGTATCAGGGGCCCCAATCAGCCCCAGCATTTT. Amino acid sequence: CASSIRGPNQPQHF. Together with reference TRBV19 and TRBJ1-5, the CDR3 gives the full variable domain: DGGITQSPKYLFRKEGQNVTLSCEQNLNHDAMYWYRQDPGQGLRLIYYSQIVNDFQKGDIAEGYSVSREKKESFPLTVTSAQKNPTAFYLCASSIRGPNQPQHFGDGTRLSIL.

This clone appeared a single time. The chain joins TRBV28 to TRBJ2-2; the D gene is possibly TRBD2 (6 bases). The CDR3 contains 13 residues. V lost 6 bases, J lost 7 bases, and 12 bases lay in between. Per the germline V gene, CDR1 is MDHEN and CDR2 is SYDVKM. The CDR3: CASSGGLHGELFF. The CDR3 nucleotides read TGTGCCAGCAGCGGGGGTTTACACGGGGAGCTGTTTTTT.

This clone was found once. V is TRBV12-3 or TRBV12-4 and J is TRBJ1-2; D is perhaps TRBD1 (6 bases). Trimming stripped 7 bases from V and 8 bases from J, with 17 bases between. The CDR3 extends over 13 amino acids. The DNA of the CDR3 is TGTGCCAGCACTGCAAGACAGGTGGAAGGCTACACCTTC. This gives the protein CASTARQVEGYTF.

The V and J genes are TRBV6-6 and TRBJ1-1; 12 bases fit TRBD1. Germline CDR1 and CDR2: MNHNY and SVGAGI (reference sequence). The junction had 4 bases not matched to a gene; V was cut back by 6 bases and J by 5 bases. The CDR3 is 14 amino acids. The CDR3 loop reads CASSQGQGATEAFF. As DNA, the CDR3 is TGTGCCAGCAGCCAGGGACAGGGGGCGACTGAAGCTTTCTTT.

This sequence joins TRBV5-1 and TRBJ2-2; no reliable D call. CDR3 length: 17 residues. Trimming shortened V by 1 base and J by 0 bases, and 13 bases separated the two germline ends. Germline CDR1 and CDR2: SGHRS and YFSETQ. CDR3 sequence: CASSLTILPSNTGELFF. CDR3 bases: TGCGCCAGCAGCTTGACGATCTTACCTTCGAACACCGGGGAGCTGTTTTTT.

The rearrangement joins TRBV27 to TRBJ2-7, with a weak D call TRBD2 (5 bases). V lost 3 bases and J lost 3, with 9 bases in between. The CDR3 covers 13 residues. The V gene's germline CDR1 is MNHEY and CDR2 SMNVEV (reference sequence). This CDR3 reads CASSFRGFYEQYF. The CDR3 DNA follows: TGTGCCAGCAGTTTCCGGGGATTCTACGAGCAGTACTTC.

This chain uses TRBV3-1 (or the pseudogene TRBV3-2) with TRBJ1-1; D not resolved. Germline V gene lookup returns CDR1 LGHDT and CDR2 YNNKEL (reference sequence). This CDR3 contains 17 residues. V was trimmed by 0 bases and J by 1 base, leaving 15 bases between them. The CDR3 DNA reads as TGTGCCAGCAGCCAAGATTGGACCCACGCACCGAACACTGAAGCTTTCTTT. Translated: CASSQDWTHAPNTEAFF.

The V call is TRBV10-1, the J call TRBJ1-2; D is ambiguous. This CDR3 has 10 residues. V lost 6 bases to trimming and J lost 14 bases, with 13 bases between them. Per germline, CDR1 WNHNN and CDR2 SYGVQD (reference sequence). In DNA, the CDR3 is TGCGCCAGCAGCGCAAACGCTAATACCTTC. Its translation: CASSANANTF.

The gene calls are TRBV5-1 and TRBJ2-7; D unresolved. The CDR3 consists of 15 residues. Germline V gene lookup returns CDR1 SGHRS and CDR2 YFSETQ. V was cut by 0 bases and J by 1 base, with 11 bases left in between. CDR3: CASSLVAVGSYEQYF. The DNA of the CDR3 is TGCGCCAGCAGCTTGGTGGCGGTGGGATCCTACGAGCAGTACTTC.

The DNA for the CDR3 is TGTGCCAGCAGCGTAGTTGGCACCATGAACACTGAAGCTTTCTTT. This codes for CASSVVGTMNTEAFF. The chain combines TRBV9 with TRBJ1-1; D remains ambiguous. The ends were cut back, 0 bases at V and 0 bases at J, with 9 bases in the middle. The germline V gene has CDR1 SGDLS and CDR2 YYNGEE. This CDR3 is built from 15 residues. Full variable domain (remainder filled in from reference TRBV9 and TRBJ1-1): DSGVTQTPKHLITATGQRVTLRCSPRSGDLSVYWYQQSLDQGLQFLIQYYNGEERAKGNILERFSAQQFPDLHSELNLSSLELGDSALYFCASSVVGTMNTEAFFGQGTRLTVV.

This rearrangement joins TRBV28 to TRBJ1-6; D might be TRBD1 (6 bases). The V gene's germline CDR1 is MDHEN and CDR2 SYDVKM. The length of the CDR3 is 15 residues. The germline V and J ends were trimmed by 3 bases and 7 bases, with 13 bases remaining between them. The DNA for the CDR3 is TGTGCCAGCAGTTTCGCCGCAGGGGTCAATTCACCCCTCCACTTT. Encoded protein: CASSFAAGVNSPLHF.

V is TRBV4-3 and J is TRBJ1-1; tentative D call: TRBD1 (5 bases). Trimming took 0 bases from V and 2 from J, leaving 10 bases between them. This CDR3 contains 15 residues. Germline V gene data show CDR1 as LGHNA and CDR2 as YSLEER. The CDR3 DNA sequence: TGCGCCAGCAGCCAAGATCAGGGAGGTAACACTGAAGCTTTCTTT. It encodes CASSQDQGGNTEAFF.

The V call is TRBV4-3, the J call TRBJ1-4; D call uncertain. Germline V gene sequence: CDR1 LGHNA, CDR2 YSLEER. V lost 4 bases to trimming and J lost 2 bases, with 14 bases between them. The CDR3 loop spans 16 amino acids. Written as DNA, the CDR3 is TGCGCCAGCAGCCCCACACCGGACGGTACTAATGAAAAACTGTTTTTT. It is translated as CASSPTPDGTNEKLFF.

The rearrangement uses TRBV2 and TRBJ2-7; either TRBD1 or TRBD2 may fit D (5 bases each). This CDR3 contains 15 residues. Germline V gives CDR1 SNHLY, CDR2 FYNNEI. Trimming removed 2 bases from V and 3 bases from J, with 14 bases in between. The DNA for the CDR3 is TGTGCCAGCAGTGAACTCGGGACCGCTGGCTACGAGCAGTACTTC. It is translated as CASSELGTAGYEQYF. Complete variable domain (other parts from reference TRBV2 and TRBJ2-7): EPEVTQTPSHQVTQMGQEVILRCVPISNHLYFYWYRQILGQKVEFLVSFYNNEISEKSEIFDDQFSVERPDGSNFTLKIRSTKLEDSAMYFCASSELGTAGYEQYFGPGTRLTVT.

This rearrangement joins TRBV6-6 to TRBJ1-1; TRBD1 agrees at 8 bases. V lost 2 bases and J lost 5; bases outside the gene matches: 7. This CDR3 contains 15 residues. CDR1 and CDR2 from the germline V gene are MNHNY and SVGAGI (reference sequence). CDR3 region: CASSYGQGAGTEAFF. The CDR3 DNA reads TGTGCCAGCAGTTACGGACAGGGTGCGGGGACTGAAGCTTTCTTT.